The rows below give T cell receptor beta chains drawn from one sample of a study of T cells in Graves' hyperthyroidism and ophthalmopathy. From the multiplex PCR reads, TCRdb called clonotypes with MiXCR, one entry per CDR3 protein. The data contain hundreds of thousands of distinct CDR3 sequences, 14% to 15% of them singletons. Input material: blood. The receptors stem from a man aged 18 to 35 with Graves' ophthalmopathy. Both conserved end residues are part of each CDR3. Fields, in order: J gene, V gene, CDR3 protein.

>TRBJ1-2|TRBV15
CATSSRGGFYGYTF
>TRBJ2-1|TRBV30
CAWSVRFRAPSSGRARYNEQFF
>TRBJ2-7|TRBV10-1
CASSENRGNYEQYF
>TRBJ2-1|TRBV12-3/TRBV12-4
CASSPGFGAGGPLPKQFF
>TRBJ2-1|TRBV2
CASSGDIYNEQFF
>TRBJ2-1|TRBV6-5
CASSYSVGSGSYNEQFF
>TRBJ2-1|TRBV6-1
CASSFSGSYNEQFF
>TRBJ1-2|TRBV4-1
CASSQLRVPRDYGYTF
>TRBJ2-7|TRBV24-1
CATMDRREQYF
>TRBJ2-1|TRBV20-1
CSARDAGLADSYNEQFF
>TRBJ2-3|TRBV11-2
CASSRVASGGSDTQYF
>TRBJ2-4|TRBV29-1
CSVGQFAKNIQYF
>TRBJ1-1|TRBV5-6
CASRTIGTPGEAFF
>TRBJ2-3|TRBV7-9
CASTTTEGDTQYF
>TRBJ2-3|TRBV12-5
CASGLGSLTDTQYF
>TRBJ2-7|TRBV4-2
CASSQEASGGFYEQYF
>TRBJ1-1|TRBV4-1
CASSRTGTNEAFF
>TRBJ2-1|TRBV19
CASSIRHEQFF
>TRBJ2-2|TRBV2
CASFGINTGELFF
>TRBJ2-5|TRBV5-1
CASFLWRETQYF
>TRBJ2-3|TRBV6-5
CASSYLERTLQFTDTQYF
>TRBJ1-4|TRBV4-1
CASSQSEEKLFF
>TRBJ1-5|TRBV7-2
CASSLGWADQPQHF
>TRBJ2-2|TRBV24-1
CATSPTRTNTGELFF
>TRBJ2-4|TRBV28
CASRSPTGAVAKNIQYF
>TRBJ2-7|TRBV19
CASSPGASFVYEQYF
>TRBJ2-2|TRBV5-1
CASFTIGTGRGTGELFF
>TRBJ2-5|TRBV20-1
CSARGTSGGPGSQYF
>TRBJ2-2|TRBV7-2
CASSVRMAGELFF
>TRBJ2-4|TRBV20-1
CSAESGRDSKNIQYF
>TRBJ1-3|TRBV7-9
CASSPTTGSSGNTIYF
>TRBJ1-2|TRBV10-3
CAISISDGNYGYTF
>TRBJ2-1|TRBV19
CASTVYPPGLAGNNEQFF
>TRBJ1-2|TRBV7-9
CASSLGAGYFGYTF
>TRBJ2-5|TRBV10-2
CASRPRGETSFQETQYF
>TRBJ2-5|TRBV5-4
CASSTPRGRGSSGRMYQETQYF
>TRBJ2-1|TRBV6-5
CASSYGSRSYNEQFF
>TRBJ2-3|TRBV28
CASSTPGLAGEGTDTQYF
>TRBJ1-5|TRBV30
CAWWPGTGQPQHF
>TRBJ2-1|TRBV3-1
CASSPLSKEQFF
>TRBJ1-6|TRBV10-3
CATTSAHGQGHSPLHF
>TRBJ2-1|TRBV11-3
CASSFSGDNYNEQFF
>TRBJ2-1|TRBV12-3/TRBV12-4
CASGLRAGGGNEQFF
>TRBJ1-2|TRBV7-9
CASSGNAGAGGYTF
>TRBJ2-7|TRBV11-2
CASSLVGGEVLYEQYF
>TRBJ2-7|TRBV20-1
CSAARQGGTYEQYF
>TRBJ2-5|TRBV18
CASSQPGLAETQYF
>TRBJ2-1|TRBV6-1
CASSEFAPATYNEQFF
>TRBJ1-5|TRBV4-1
CASSPQGMGNQPQHF
>TRBJ1-1|TRBV10-1
CASRGTVNTEAFF
>TRBJ1-2|TRBV20-1
CSASSLGGRKHYGYTF
>TRBJ2-3|TRBV7-9
CASSFTSSTDTQYF
>TRBJ2-7|TRBV6-1
CASGPSGYYEQYF
>TRBJ1-1|TRBV7-9
CASSLAYTGTEAFF
>TRBJ2-7|TRBV20-1
CSARTSGTHEQYF
>TRBJ2-2|TRBV6-1
CASTLWGGRNTGELFF
>TRBJ2-7|TRBV6-9
CASSFTVDRVGPEQYF
>TRBJ1-3|TRBV12-3/TRBV12-4
CASSFYGRGVSGNTIYF
>TRBJ1-2|TRBV6-5
CASSYSTGTGMRYGYTF